This T cell receptor beta chain originates from a study of control samples from healthy donors and cancer patients. Only a few counts were recorded for this clone. The method was immunoSEQ multiplex PCR; TCRdb's version includes in-frame clones alone and lacks a portion of them. The data show around 94,000 clones, with approximately 86% seen just once and around 1.3% held by the top ten. CDR3 size: 15 residues. Germline V CDR1 and CDR2: SNHLY, FYNNEI. V lost 4 bases, J lost 0 bases, and 2 bases stayed unmatched. Sequenced material: blood. The chain couples TRBV2 to TRBJ1-5; 8 nucleotides align to TRBD1. This receptor was identified in a woman aged 45-65 years in good health. CDR3 amino acids: CASSGTGISNQPQHF. Written as DNA, the CDR3 is TGTGCCAGCAGTGGGACAGGGATTAGCAATCAGCCCCAGCATTTT.